The source of this T cell receptor (beta chain) is a study of cytomegalovirus exposure and HLA in healthy donors. About the study: From donors who were HLA-typed, an early data release held 80 million to 85 million unique TCRs. The study, taken as a whole, reports: Immune exposure data for these donors was limited to CMV serostatus. V- and J-gene trimming of TCR beta was linked (in a later analysis) to a missense DCLRE1C variant. The majority of TCR sequences were rare, yet some public TCRs appeared in many donors.

Both 60 Vbeta primers and 13 Jbeta primers went into the PCR. Generated by immunoSEQ multiplex PCR, the TCRdb table keeps only in-frame clones and is missing some. The sample lists approximately 94,000 clones, more than 75% occurring once. Germline V gene sequence: CDR1 SGHVS, CDR2 FQNEAQ. The CDR3 sequence is 14 residues long. V was pared by 0 bases and J by 5 bases, with 3 bases of the junction left unmatched. This clone came up once. What it recognizes is unknown. Different DNA sequences within this sample yield the same CDR3. The sequence came from a man aged 25-45 years in good health and CMV-seropositive. Sequencing was done on a sample of PBMCs. V usage is TRBV7-8 and J usage is TRBJ2-5, with 7 bases matching TRBD2. CDR3 DNA: TGTGCCAGCAGCTTAGCGGGAGCGGGGGAGACCCAGTACTTC. Protein product: CASSLAGAGETQYF. The whole variable domain, remainder taken from reference TRBV7-8 and TRBJ2-5, is GAGVSQSPRYKVAKRGQDVALRCDPISGHVSLFWYQQALGQGPEFLTYFQNEAQLDKSGLPSDRFFAERPEGSVSTLKIQRTQQEDSAVYLCASSLAGAGETQYFGPGTRLLVL.